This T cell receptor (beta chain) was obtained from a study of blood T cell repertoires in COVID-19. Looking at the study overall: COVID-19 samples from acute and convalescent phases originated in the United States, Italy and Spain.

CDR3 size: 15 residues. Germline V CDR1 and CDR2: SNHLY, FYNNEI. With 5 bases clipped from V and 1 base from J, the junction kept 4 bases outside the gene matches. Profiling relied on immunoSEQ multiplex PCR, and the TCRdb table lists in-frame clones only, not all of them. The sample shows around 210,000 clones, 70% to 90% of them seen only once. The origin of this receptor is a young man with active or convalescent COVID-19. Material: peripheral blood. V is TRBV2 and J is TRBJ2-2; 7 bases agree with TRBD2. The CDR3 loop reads CASSRLAQNTGELFF. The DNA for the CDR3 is TGTGCCAGCAGTCGACTAGCACAGAACACCGGGGAGCTGTTTTTT. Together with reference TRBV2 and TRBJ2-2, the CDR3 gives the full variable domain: EPEVTQTPSHQVTQMGQEVILRCVPISNHLYFYWYRQILGQKVEFLVSFYNNEISEKSEIFDDQFSVERPDGSNFTLKIRSTKLEDSAMYFCASSRLAQNTGELFFGEGSRLTVL.